The 7 T cell receptor beta chains below come from one sample, sequenced in a study of blood T cells in healthy people across ages. A second PCR, run for about 6 to 11 cycles, used a sample-barcoded 5' primer plus a J-beta primer mix. MiXCR was run by TCRdb on the 5' RACE reads, yielding one entry per CDR3 protein. The table records 1.5 million to 1.8 million distinct CDR3 sequences, about 42% of them present only once. Sequenced sample: blood. The receptors were sampled from a woman aged 18-29 years in good health.

This clonotype has just a few counts. The chain combines TRBV4-3 with TRBJ2-3; D unresolved. The V gene lost 0 bases and the J gene lost 4 bases, with 14 bases spanning the gap. The CDR3 totals 16 residues. CDR1 is LGHNA, CDR2 YSLEER, per germline. The CDR3 region is CASSQDSWVSPDTQYF. The CDR3 DNA is TGCGCCAGCAGCCAAGATAGCTGGGTATCCCCAGATACGCAGTATTTT.

This clonotype was recorded once. The gene calls are TRBV7-4 and TRBJ2-5; D might be TRBD2 (5 bases). V was shortened by 2 bases and J by 5 bases, with 15 bases between the two germline ends. The CDR3 loop spans 15 amino acids. Germline V gene lookup returns CDR1 SGHVT and CDR2 SQSDAQ. CDR3 region: CASSLSGKRRETQYF. CDR3 sequence (DNA): TGTGCCAGCAGCTTATCCGGGAAGAGGAGGGAGACCCAGTACTTC.

The chain recombines TRBV7-8 with TRBJ2-3; no clear D. Trimming took 0 bases from V and 3 from J, leaving 10 bases between them. Germline-derived CDR1 and CDR2 are SGHVS and FQNEAQ. The CDR3 is 15 amino acids. This CDR3 reads CASSLALGLTDTQYF. CDR3 DNA sequence: TGTGCCAGCAGCTTAGCGTTAGGGCTTACAGATACGCAGTATTTT.

This clonotype was recorded a few times. V gene TRBV11-2 combines with J gene TRBJ2-4; no definite D call. The assigned J gene may be wrong: the sequence end matches TRBJ2-7 better. The length of the CDR3 is 13 residues. The germline V gene has CDR1 SGHAT and CDR2 FQNNGV. DNA for the CDR3: TGTGCCAGCAGCTTAGACGTTTCGGACGAGCAGTACTTC. Translated: CASSLDVSDEQYF.

In its sample, this clonotype was seen a few times. This chain connects TRBV29-1 to TRBJ2-4; possible D gene TRBD2, 7 bases. The CDR3 is made up of 13 amino acids. Germline values: CDR1 SQVTM, CDR2 ANQGSEA. V shed 4 bases and J shed 6 bases, with 13 bases lying between them. The CDR3 region is CSVASGGGNIQYF. The CDR3 DNA follows: TGCAGCGTTGCCTCGGGGGGCGGAAACATTCAGTACTTC.

The chain recombines TRBV5-6 with TRBJ2-2; tentatively, D is TRBD1 (6 bases). The CDR3 runs to 16 residues. The V and J ends lost 4 bases and 5 bases respectively, with 18 bases between them. CDR1 is SGHDT and CDR2 is YYEEEE in the germline V gene. The CDR3 region is CASSPVGGLRTGELFF. The CDR3 DNA reads as TGTGCCAGCAGCCCCGTTGGGGGCCTAAGAACCGGGGAGCTGTTTTTT.

This clonotype was found once. This chain links TRBV7-9 with TRBJ2-1; 9 bases match TRBD2. Germline V CDR1 and CDR2: SEHNR, FQNEAQ (reference sequence). The CDR3 runs to 11 residues. J was trimmed by 8 bases and V by 11 bases; bases with no gene match: 4. The CDR3 spells CAGSGRYEQFF. CDR3 nucleotide sequence: TGTGCCGGTAGCGGGAGATATGAGCAGTTCTTC. The complete variable domain, with remaining parts taken from reference TRBV7-9 and TRBJ2-1, reads DTGVSQNPRHKITKRGQNVTFRCDPISEHNRLYWYRQTLGQGPEFLTYFQNEAQLEKSRLLSDRFSAERPKGSFSTLEIQRTEQGDSAMYLCAGSGRYEQFFGPGTRLTVL.